These 24 T cell receptor beta chains originate from one sample sequenced in a study of blood T cell repertoires in COVID-19. The repertoire was sequenced with immunoSEQ multiplex PCR; TCRdb's copy has only in-frame clones and lacks some. The repertoire includes over 150,000 clones, around 90% of them detected once, and approximately 2.1% sits in the top ten. The source material was PBMCs or T cells enriched from blood (not recorded which). Receptors originate from a woman between 25 and 40 years old who had recovered from COVID-19.

The chain joins TRBV18 to TRBJ1-6; no definite D call. The CDR3 length is 12 residues. Trimming shortened V by 3 bases and J by 5 bases, and 2 bases separated the two germline ends. Looked up from germline, CDR1 is KGHSH and CDR2 is LQKENI. CDR3 nucleotides: TGTGCCAGCTCACCCGATAATTCACCCCTCCACTTT. The encoded protein is CASSPDNSPLHF.

This clone occurred once. This sequence joins TRBV7-8 and TRBJ2-7; tentative D call: TRBD1 (6 bases). The CDR3 runs 12 residues. The germline V and J ends were trimmed by 5 bases and 5 bases, with 10 bases remaining between them. The germline gives CDR1 SGHVS, CDR2 FQNEAQ. The CDR3 nucleotides are TGTGCCAGCAGCCTTAACAGGGACGAGCAGTACTTC. It specifies CASSLNRDEQYF.

The chain employs TRBV7-3 and TRBJ2-3; D perhaps matches TRBD2 (7 bases). Germline CDR1 reads SGHTA; CDR2 reads FQGTGA. The CDR3 has 16 residues. Trimming pared 1 base from V and 3 bases from J, leaving 14 bases between. Written as DNA, the CDR3 is TGTGCCAGCAGCTTAATTCTGGGGGGGCATACAGATACGCAGTATTTT. Translated, it gives CASSLILGGHTDTQYF.

This clone has just one count. The chain is built from TRBV21-1 and TRBJ1-2; the table's D call, TRBD1, was not checked against the DNA. TRBV21-1 is an annotated pseudogene. The CDR3 has 15 amino acids. This CDR3 reads CASSKGPQENYGYTF. The CDR3 bases are TGTGCCAGCAGCAAAGGACCTCAGGAAAACTATGGCTACACCTTC.

The chain recombines TRBV28 with TRBJ1-1, with D unclear. V gave up 3 bases and J gave up 7 bases, with 12 bases separating them. Germline loops: CDR1 MDHEN, CDR2 SYDVKM. This CDR3 has 13 amino acids. The CDR3 nucleotides are TGTGCCAGCAGTTTCGCGGAGAGCATTGAAGCTTTCTTT. This gives the protein CASSFAESIEAFF.

This chain connects TRBV9 to TRBJ2-5; tentatively, D is TRBD2 (5 bases). CDR1 is SGDLS, CDR2 YYNGEE, per germline. The V end lost 1 base, the J end lost 5 bases, and 12 bases lay between the germline ends. The CDR3 is 14 residues long. This CDR3 is CASSVSGSRETQYF. As DNA, the CDR3 is TGTGCCAGCAGCGTAAGCGGATCTCGTGAGACCCAGTACTTC. Based on the CDR3 plus reference TRBV9 and TRBJ2-5, the full variable domain is DSGVTQTPKHLITATGQRVTLRCSPRSGDLSVYWYQQSLDQGLQFLIQYYNGEERAKGNILERFSAQQFPDLHSELNLSSLELGDSALYFCASSVSGSRETQYFGPGTRLLVL.

This chain joins TRBV2 and TRBJ1-2; TRBD1 matches 7 bases. Losses at the gene ends were 3 bases for V and 5 bases for J; bases not matched to a gene: 3. The CDR3 extends over 13 amino acids. The germline gives CDR1 SNHLY, CDR2 FYNNEI. The DNA for the CDR3 is TGTGCCAGCAGTGAGGGGACAGATTATGGCTACACCTTC. This sequence encodes CASSEGTDYGYTF.

The rearrangement links TRBV2 to TRBJ1-2; TRBD1 matches 8 bases. Germline V gives CDR1 SNHLY, CDR2 FYNNEI. The CDR3 is 13 amino acids. Trimming took 6 bases from V and 10 from J; bases not matched to a gene: 10. The CDR3 region is CASRKDRVADYTF. The CDR3 DNA reads TGTGCCAGCAGGAAGGACAGGGTGGCCGACTACACCTTC.

This chain links TRBV30 with TRBJ2-6; TRBD1 matches 11 bases. The germline CDR1 and CDR2 sequences are GTSNPN and SVGIG (reference sequence). The CDR3 sequence is 19 residues long. V was pared by 5 bases and J by 1 base, with 13 bases of the junction left unmatched. The CDR3 DNA follows: TGTGCCTGGGCCGGGACAGGGGGTACCCTCCGGTCTGGGGCCAACGTCCTGACTTTC. It translates to CAWAGTGGTLRSGANVLTF.

The rearrangement joins TRBV28 to TRBJ2-2; 8 bases align to TRBD1. V lost 6 bases, J lost 7 bases, and 10 bases stayed unmatched. Germline assignment: CDR1 MDHEN and CDR2 SYDVKM. The CDR3 length is 15 residues. CDR3 DNA sequence: TGTGCCAGCAGCTCCGGACAGGGTAGGAGCGGGGAGCTGTTTTTT. Translating gives CASSSGQGRSGELFF. Variable domain in full (rest from reference TRBV28 and TRBJ2-2): DVKVTQSSRYLVKRTGEKVFLECVQDMDHENMFWYRQDPGLGLRLIYFSYDVKMKEKGDIPEGYSVSREKKERFSLILESASTNQTSMYLCASSSGQGRSGELFFGEGSRLTVL.

The chain couples TRBV6-5 to TRBJ1-6; tentatively, D is TRBD1 (6 bases). The CDR3 is 15 residues long. V dropped 2 bases and J dropped 7 bases, with 12 bases sitting between them. The germline gives CDR1 MNHEY, CDR2 SVGAGI. Here the CDR3 DNA reads TGTGCCAGCAGTTACCCCGACAGGCCAAATTCACCCCTCCACTTT. It codes for CASSYPDRPNSPLHF.

V and J are TRBV11-1 and TRBJ1-4; no reliable D call. CDR3 length: 14 amino acids. V was shortened by 7 bases and J by 8 bases, with 17 bases between the two germline ends. Germline assignment: CDR1 SGHAT and CDR2 FQDESV (reference sequence). The CDR3 loop reads CASTAGARSEKLFF. Written as DNA, the CDR3 is TGTGCCAGCACGGCGGGAGCTCGCTCGGAAAAACTGTTTTTT.

V and J are TRBV2 and TRBJ1-2, with a possible D match to TRBD1 (6 bases). V lost 9 bases and J 4 bases, leaving 27 bases between the germline ends. The CDR3 runs 17 residues. Germline loops: CDR1 SNHLY, CDR2 FYNNEI. The CDR3 DNA reads as TGTGCCAGTCCCACGCGGAAGGGGGAAGGCGCCCTCTATGGCTACACCTTC. As protein: CASPTRKGEGALYGYTF.

This clone was counted a single time. The chain uses TRBV14 and TRBJ1-2; D gene unclear. The V gene's germline CDR1 is SGHDN and CDR2 FVKESK. This CDR3 contains 13 residues. The germline V and J ends were trimmed by 1 base and 8 bases, with 11 bases remaining between them. The CDR3 here is CASSQVRFGGYTF. CDR3 nucleotide sequence: TGTGCCAGCAGCCAAGTGCGGTTCGGCGGCTACACCTTC.

The chain combines TRBV7-9 with TRBJ2-1; a possible D gene is TRBD1 (7 bases). Germline V lookup: CDR1 SEHNR, CDR2 FQNEAQ (reference sequence). The ends were cut back, 4 bases at V and 7 bases at J, with 14 bases in the middle. There are 14 residues in the CDR3. CDR3 DNA: TGTGCCAGCAGCTACATAGCAGGGGGGAATGAGCAGTTCTTC. Translation gives CASSYIAGGNEQFF.

CDR3 sequence reads: CASSILRTGRGSPLHF. As DNA, the CDR3 is TGTGCCAGTAGTATCCTCCGGACAGGACGGGGTTCACCCCTCCACTTT. V is TRBV19 and J is TRBJ1-6; 7 nucleotides line up with TRBD1. J was trimmed by 9 bases and V by 3 bases; bases with no gene match: 11. CDR1 is LNHDA, CDR2 SQIVND, per germline (reference sequence). This CDR3 region has 16 residues.

This chain joins TRBV15 and TRBJ1-2; the D gene is possibly TRBD1 (5 bases). CDR1 and CDR2 (germline): LNHNV, YYDKDF (reference sequence). The CDR3 is 13 amino acids. Trimming shortened V by 9 bases and J by 4 bases, and 15 bases separated the two germline ends. Here the CDR3 reads CATTGGKGYGYTF. The DNA for the CDR3 is TGTGCCACTACGGGGGGGAAGGGCTATGGCTACACCTTC.

The chain links TRBV6-4 to TRBJ2-1, with TRBD2 identical over 12 bases. The CDR3 contains 15 residues. Germline V gene sequence: CDR1 MRHNA, CDR2 SNTAGT. Trimming removed 6 bases from V and 8 bases from J; junction bases left unmatched: 8. In DNA, the CDR3 is TGTGCCAGCAGAGAAACTAGCGGGGGGCTCGATGAGCAGTTCTTC. This encodes CASRETSGGLDEQFF.

The chain has TRBV2 and TRBJ2-3; maybe TRBD2 (6 bases). The V gene's germline CDR1 is SNHLY and CDR2 FYNNEI. This CDR3 is 14 amino acids long. The V gene lost 8 bases and the J gene lost 2 bases, with 14 bases spanning the gap. The CDR3 DNA reads as TGTGCCAGCCTGCGGAGGGAGAACACAGATACGCAGTATTTT. Encoded protein: CASLRRENTDTQYF.

V and J are TRBV15 and TRBJ1-2; maybe TRBD1 (6 bases). V was clipped by 0 bases and J by 0 bases, with 11 bases between them. The CDR3 is 16 amino acids. The V gene's germline CDR1 is LNHNV and CDR2 YYDKDF (reference sequence). The CDR3 DNA reads as TGTGCCACCAGCAGAGAGGGGGCAGGGACTAACTATGGCTACACCTTC. Protein product: CATSREGAGTNYGYTF.

J is TRBJ2-1 and V is TRBV7-3; the match to TRBD2 covers 8 bases. The J segment lost 3 bases and the V segment lost 3 bases, leaving 7 bases of the junction unmatched. Germline CDR1 and CDR2: SGHTA and FQGTGA. CDR3 length: 16 amino acids. CDR3 sequence: CASSFRLAGGYNEQFF. The CDR3 coding sequence is TGTGCCAGCAGCTTCCGGCTAGCGGGCGGCTACAATGAGCAGTTCTTC.

The rearrangement joins TRBV2 to TRBJ2-2; 10 bases match TRBD2. Trimming at V came to 1 base and at J to 6 bases, leaving 2 bases not matched to a gene. This CDR3 has 15 residues. Germline-derived CDR1 and CDR2 are SNHLY and FYNNEI. The CDR3 loop reads CASSEGTSGPGELFF. CDR3 DNA sequence: TGTGCCAGCAGTGAAGGGACTAGCGGTCCCGGGGAGCTGTTTTTT.

The DNA for the CDR3 is TGTGCCAGCGGCCTTAGCGCCCCACGAGTTGAGCAGTTCTTC. Amino acid sequence: CASGLSAPRVEQFF. V usage is TRBV25-1 and J usage is TRBJ2-1; D possibly corresponds to TRBD2 (5 bases). Germline V CDR1 and CDR2: MGHDK, SYGVNS. The V end lost 8 bases, the J end lost 9 bases, and 20 bases lay between the germline ends. This CDR3 contains 14 residues.

V is TRBV28 and J is TRBJ1-5, with unresolved D. Trimming took off 3 bases at V and 0 bases at J, with 9 bases between the two ends. The germline CDR1 and CDR2 sequences are MDHEN and SYDVKM. The CDR3 spans 15 residues. CDR3 nucleotide sequence: TGTGCCAGCAGTTTCGCAGGAAATAGCAATCAGCCCCAGCATTTT. Translated, it gives CASSFAGNSNQPQHF.